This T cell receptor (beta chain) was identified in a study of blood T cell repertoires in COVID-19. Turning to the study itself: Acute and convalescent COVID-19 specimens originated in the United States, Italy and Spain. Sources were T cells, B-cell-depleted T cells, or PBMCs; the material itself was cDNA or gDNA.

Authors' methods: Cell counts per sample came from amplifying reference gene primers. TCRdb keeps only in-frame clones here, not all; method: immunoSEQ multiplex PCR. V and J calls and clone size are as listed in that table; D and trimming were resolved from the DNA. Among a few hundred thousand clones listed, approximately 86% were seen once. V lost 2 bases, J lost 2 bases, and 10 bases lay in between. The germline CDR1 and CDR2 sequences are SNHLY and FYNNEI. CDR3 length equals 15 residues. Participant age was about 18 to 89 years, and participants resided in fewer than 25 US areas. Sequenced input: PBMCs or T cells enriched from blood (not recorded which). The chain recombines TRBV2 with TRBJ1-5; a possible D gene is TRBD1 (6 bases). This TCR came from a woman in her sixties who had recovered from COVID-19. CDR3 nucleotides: TGTGCCAGCAGTGAACTCTCAGGGGGCAATCAGCCCCAGCATTTT. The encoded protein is CASSELSGGNQPQHF.